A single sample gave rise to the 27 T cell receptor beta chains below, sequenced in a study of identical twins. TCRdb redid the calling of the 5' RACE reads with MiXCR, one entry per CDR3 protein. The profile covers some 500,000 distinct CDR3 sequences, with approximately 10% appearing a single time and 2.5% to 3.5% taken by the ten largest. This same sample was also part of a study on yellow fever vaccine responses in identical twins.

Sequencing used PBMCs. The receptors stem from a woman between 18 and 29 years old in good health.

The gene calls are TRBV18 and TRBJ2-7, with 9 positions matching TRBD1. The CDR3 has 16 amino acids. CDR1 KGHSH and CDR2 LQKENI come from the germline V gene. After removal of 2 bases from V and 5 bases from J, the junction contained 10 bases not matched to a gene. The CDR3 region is CASSPFDRGVEHEQYF. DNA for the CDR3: TGTGCCAGCTCACCATTCGACAGGGGGGTCGAGCACGAGCAGTACTTC.

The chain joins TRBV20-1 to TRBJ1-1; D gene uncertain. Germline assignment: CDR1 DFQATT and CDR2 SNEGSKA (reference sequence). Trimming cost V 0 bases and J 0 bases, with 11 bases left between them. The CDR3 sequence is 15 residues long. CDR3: CSARDLRLMNTEAFF. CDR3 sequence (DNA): TGCAGTGCTAGAGATCTGAGACTCATGAACACTGAAGCTTTCTTT.

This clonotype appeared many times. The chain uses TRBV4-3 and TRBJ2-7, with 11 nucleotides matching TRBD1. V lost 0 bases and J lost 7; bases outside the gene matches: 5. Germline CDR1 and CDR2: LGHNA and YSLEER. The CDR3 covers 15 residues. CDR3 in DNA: TGCGCCAGCAGCCAAGATCAGGACAGGGGGCAGGAGCAGTACTTC. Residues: CASSQDQDRGQEQYF.

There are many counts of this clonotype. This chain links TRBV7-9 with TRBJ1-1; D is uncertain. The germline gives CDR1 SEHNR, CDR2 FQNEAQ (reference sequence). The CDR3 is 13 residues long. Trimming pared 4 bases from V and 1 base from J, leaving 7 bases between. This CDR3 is CASSWGSNTEAFF. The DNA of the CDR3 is TGTGCCAGCAGCTGGGGATCGAACACTGAAGCTTTCTTT.

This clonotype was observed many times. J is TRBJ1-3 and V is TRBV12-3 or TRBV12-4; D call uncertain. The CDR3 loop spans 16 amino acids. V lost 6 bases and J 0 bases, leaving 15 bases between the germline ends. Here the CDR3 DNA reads TGTGCCAGCAGGGACCACAGCCGAGCCTCTGGAAACACCATATATTTT. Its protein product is CASRDHSRASGNTIYF.

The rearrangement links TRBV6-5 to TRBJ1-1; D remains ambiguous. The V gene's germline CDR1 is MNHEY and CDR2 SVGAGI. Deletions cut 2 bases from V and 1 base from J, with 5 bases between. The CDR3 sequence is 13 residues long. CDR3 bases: TGTGCCAGCAGTTACGTCGAGAACACTGAAGCTTTCTTT. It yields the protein CASSYVENTEAFF.

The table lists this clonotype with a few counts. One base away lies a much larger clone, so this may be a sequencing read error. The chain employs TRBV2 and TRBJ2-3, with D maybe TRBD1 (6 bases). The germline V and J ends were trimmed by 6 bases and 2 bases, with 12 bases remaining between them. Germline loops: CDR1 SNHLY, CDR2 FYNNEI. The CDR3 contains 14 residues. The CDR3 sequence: CASRAWTDTDTQYF. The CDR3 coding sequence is TGTGCCAGCAGAGCCTGGACAGACACAGATACGCAGTATTTT.

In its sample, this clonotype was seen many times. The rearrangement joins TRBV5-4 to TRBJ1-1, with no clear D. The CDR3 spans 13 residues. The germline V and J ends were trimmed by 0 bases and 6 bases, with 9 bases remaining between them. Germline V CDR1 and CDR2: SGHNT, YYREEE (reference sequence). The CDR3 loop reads CASSLGVGAEAFF. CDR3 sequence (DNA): TGTGCCAGCAGCTTGGGTGTCGGGGCTGAAGCTTTCTTT.

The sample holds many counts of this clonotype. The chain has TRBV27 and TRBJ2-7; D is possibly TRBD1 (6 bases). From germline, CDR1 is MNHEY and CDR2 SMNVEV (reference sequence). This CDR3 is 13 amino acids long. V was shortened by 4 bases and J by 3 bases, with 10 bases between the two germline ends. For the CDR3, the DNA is TGTGCCAGCAGTTCAGACAGGCGCTACGAGCAGTACTTC. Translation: CASSSDRRYEQYF.

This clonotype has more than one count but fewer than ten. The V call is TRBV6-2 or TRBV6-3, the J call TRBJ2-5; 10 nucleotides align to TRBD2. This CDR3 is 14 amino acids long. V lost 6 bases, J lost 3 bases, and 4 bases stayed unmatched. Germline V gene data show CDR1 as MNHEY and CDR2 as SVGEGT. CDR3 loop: CASSNLAGEETQYF. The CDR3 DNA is TGTGCCAGCAGCAATCTAGCGGGGGAAGAGACCCAGTACTTC.

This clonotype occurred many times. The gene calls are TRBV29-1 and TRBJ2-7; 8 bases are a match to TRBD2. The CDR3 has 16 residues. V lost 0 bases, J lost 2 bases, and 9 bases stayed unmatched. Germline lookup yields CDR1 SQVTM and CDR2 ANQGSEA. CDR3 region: CSVEDRPREGPYEQYF. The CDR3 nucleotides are TGCAGCGTTGAAGATCGTCCCCGGGAGGGCCCCTACGAGCAGTACTTC.

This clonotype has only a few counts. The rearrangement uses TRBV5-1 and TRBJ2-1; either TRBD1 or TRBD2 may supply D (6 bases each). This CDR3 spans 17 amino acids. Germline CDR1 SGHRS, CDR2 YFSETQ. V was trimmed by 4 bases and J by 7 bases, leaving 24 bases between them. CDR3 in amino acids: CASSGGLLGGAGNEQFF. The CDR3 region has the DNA TGCGCCAGCAGCGGCGGCTTGTTGGGGGGCGCAGGGAATGAGCAGTTCTTC. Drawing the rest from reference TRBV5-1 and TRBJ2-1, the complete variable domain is KAGVTQTPRYLIKTRGQQVTLSCSPISGHRSVSWYQQTPGQGLQFLFEYFSETQRNKGNFPGRFSGRQFSNSRSEMNVSTLELGDSALYLCASSGGLLGGAGNEQFFGPGTRLTVL.

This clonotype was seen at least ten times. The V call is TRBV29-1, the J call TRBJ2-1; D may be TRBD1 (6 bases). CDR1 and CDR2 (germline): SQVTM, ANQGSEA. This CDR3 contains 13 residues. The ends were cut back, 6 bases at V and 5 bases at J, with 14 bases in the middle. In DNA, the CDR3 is TGCAGCGTGATCCGGGACAAGGACAATGAGCAGTTCTTC. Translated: CSVIRDKDNEQFF.

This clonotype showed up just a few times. This CDR3 is CASSAERERFDTQYF. In nucleotides, the CDR3 is TGCGCCAGCAGTGCCGAGCGGGAGAGGTTCGATACGCAGTATTTT. The rearrangement uses TRBV10-1 and TRBJ2-3; TRBD2 matches at 8 bases. Germline V lookup: CDR1 WNHNN, CDR2 SYGVQD (reference sequence). The CDR3 loop spans 15 amino acids. V lost 4 bases, J lost 6 bases, and 9 bases stayed unmatched.

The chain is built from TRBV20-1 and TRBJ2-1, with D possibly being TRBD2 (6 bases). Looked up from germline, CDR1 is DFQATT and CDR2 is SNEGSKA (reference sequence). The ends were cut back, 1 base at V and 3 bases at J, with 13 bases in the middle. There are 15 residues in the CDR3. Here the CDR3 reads CSARVFGGNYNEQFF. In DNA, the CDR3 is TGCAGTGCTAGAGTATTCGGCGGGAACTACAATGAGCAGTTCTTC.

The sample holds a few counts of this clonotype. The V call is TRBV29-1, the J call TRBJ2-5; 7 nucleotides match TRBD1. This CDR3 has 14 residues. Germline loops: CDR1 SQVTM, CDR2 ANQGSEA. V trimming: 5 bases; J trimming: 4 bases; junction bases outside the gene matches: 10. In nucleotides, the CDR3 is TGCAGCGTTTCATACAGGGGAAGCGGAGAGACCCAGTACTTC. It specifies CSVSYRGSGETQYF.

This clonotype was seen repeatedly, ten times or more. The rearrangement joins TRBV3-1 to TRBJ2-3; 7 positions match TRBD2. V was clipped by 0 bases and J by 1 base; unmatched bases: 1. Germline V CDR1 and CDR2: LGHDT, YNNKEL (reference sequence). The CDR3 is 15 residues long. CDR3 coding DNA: TGTGCCAGCAGCCAAGAAGCGGGGCGCACAGATACGCAGTATTTT. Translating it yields CASSQEAGRTDTQYF.

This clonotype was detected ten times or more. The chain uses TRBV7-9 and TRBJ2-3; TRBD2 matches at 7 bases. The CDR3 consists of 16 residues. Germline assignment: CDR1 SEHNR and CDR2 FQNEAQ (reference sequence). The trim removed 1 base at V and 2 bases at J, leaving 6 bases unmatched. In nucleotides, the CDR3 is TGTGCCAGCAGCTTAGATGGCGGGAGACCCACAGATACGCAGTATTTT. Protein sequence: CASSLDGGRPTDTQYF.

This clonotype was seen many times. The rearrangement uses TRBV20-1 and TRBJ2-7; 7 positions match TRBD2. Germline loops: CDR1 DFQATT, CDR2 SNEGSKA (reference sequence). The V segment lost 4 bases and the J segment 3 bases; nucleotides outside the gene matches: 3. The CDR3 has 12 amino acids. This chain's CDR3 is CSAIASGYEQYF. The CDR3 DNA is TGCAGTGCTATAGCTAGCGGCTACGAGCAGTACTTC.

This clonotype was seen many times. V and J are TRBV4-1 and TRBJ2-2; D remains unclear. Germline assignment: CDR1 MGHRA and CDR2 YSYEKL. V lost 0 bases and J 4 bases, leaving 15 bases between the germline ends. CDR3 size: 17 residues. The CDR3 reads CASSQDLGLSVTGELFF. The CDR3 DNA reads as TGCGCCAGCAGCCAAGATCTTGGGTTATCAGTCACCGGGGAGCTGTTTTTT.

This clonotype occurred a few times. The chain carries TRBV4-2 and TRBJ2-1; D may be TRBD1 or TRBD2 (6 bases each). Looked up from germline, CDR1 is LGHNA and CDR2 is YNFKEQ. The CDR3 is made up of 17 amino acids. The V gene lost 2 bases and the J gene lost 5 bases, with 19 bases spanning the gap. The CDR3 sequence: CASSQRGDSVLHNEQFF. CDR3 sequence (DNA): TGTGCCAGCAGCCAAAGGGGGGACTCAGTCCTTCACAATGAGCAGTTCTTC.

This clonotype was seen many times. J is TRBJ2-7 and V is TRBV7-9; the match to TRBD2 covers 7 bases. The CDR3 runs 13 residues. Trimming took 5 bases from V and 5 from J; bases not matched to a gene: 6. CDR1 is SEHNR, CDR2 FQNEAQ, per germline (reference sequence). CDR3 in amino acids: CASSPRDYHEQYF. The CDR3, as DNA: TGTGCCAGCAGCCCCCGGGACTACCACGAGCAGTACTTC.

CDR3 nucleotide sequence: TGTGCCAGCCTACAGGGACTCCCAGATACGCAGTATTTT. Its translation: CASLQGLPDTQYF. The J gene is TRBJ2-3, the V gene TRBV6-6; D tentatively fits TRBD1 or TRBD2 (6 bases each). The germline CDR1 and CDR2 sequences are MNHNY and SVGAGI (reference sequence). The CDR3 has 13 residues. The V and J ends lost 8 bases and 4 bases respectively, with 13 bases between them.

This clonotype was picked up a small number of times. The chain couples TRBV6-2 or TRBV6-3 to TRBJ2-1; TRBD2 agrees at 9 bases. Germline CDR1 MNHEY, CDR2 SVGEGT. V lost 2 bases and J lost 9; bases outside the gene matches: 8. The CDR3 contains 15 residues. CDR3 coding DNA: TGTGCCAGCAGTTACGTAGCGGGAGAACTGGGTGAGCAGTTCTTC. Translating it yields CASSYVAGELGEQFF.

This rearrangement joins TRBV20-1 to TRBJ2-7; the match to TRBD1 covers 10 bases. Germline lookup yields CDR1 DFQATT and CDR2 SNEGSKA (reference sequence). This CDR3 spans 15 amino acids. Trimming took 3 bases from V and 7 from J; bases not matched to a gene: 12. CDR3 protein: CSASPRDRGLREQYF. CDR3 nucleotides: TGCAGTGCTAGCCCCCGGGACAGGGGACTGAGAGAGCAGTACTTC.

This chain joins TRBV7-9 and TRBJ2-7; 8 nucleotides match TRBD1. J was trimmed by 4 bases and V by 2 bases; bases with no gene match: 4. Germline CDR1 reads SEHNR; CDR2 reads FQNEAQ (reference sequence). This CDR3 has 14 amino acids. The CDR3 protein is CASSLMDRVYEQYF. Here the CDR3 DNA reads TGTGCCAGCAGCTTAATGGACAGGGTTTACGAGCAGTACTTC.

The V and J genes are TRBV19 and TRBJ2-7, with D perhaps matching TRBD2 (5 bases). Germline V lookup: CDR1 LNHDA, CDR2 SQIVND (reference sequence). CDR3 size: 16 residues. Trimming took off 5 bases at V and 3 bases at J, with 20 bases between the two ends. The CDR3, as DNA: TGTGCCAGTAGTTTCGTGTGGAAAACGGAGGACTACGAGCAGTACTTC. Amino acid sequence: CASSFVWKTEDYEQYF.